This paragraph reports one T cell receptor beta chain. The data are from a study of radiotherapy plus CTLA-4 blockade in lung cancer. Study as a whole: There were objective responses in approximately 20% of patients, and around 32% had disease control.

Only in-frame clones appear in the TCRdb table, and some are missing; sequencing was by immunoSEQ multiplex PCR. The sample holds about 90,000 clones, roughly four fifths seen once. Germline V gene lookup returns CDR1 LGHNA and CDR2 YSLEER. This CDR3 is built from 15 residues. The V end lost 6 bases, the J end lost 1 base, and 15 bases lay between the germline ends. This receptor was identified in a human donor with non-small cell lung cancer that progressed on radiotherapy plus ipilimumab. The sample was peripheral blood, taken from a patient treated with radiotherapy plus ipilimumab. This chain connects TRBV4-3 to TRBJ1-1; a weak D match, TRBD1 (6 bases). CDR3 sequence (DNA): TGCGCCAGCAGTGGTGGGGGCGCGGGGAACACTGAAGCTTTCTTT. Amino acid sequence: CASSGGGAGNTEAFF.